One sample yielded the 32 T cell receptor beta chains listed below, sequenced in a study of patients and donors after allogeneic stem cell transplantation. TCRdb reprocessed the RT-PCR reads via MiXCR and lists one record per CDR3 protein. The table records tens of thousands of distinct CDR3 sequences, around 48% of them present only once. The specimen was blood, either unsorted or a sorted T cell fraction (not recorded which). The receptor source for this set is a human donor who was either an allogeneic HSCT recipient or a stem cell or donor lymphocyte infusion donor (not recorded which). It is not recorded whose cells these are; they may come from a transplant donor.

This clonotype was observed a few times. The chain uses TRBV4-1 and TRBJ1-4; a possible D gene is TRBD1 (5 bases). CDR1 is MGHRA, CDR2 YSYEKL, per germline. V was shortened by 4 bases and J by 7 bases, with 16 bases between the two germline ends. The CDR3 has 15 amino acids. The CDR3 nucleotides read TGCGCCAGCAGCCGAGCAGGGAGTTCTATTGAAAAACTGTTTTTT. This gives the protein CASSRAGSSIEKLFF.

V gene TRBV4-3 combines with J gene TRBJ1-1; no firm D call. The CDR3 totals 14 residues. Germline V gene lookup returns CDR1 LGHNA and CDR2 YSLEER. Trimming cost V 0 bases and J 1 base, with 6 bases left between them. CDR3 nucleotides: TGCGCCAGCAGCCAAGATGGAAGGAACACTGAAGCTTTCTTT. This translates into CASSQDGRNTEAFF.

The chain couples TRBV28 to TRBJ2-7; D is unclear. The CDR3 is made up of 13 amino acids. Trimming took off 5 bases at V and 1 base at J, with 9 bases between the two ends. Germline V gene sequence: CDR1 MDHEN, CDR2 SYDVKM. CDR3 nucleotides: TGTGCCAGCAGTAAAACACCTTCCTACGAGCAGTACTTC. Protein product: CASSKTPSYEQYF.

The V gene is TRBV4-2, the J gene TRBJ1-1; D unclear. Trimming took off 4 bases at V and 4 bases at J, with 13 bases between the two ends. The CDR3 contains 14 residues. The V gene's germline CDR1 is LGHNA and CDR2 YNFKEQ. CDR3 sequence (DNA): TGTGCCAGCAGCCCGGGAGGAGGGCCCACTGAAGCTTTCTTT. Translated: CASSPGGGPTEAFF.

This clonotype appeared a few times. The chain couples TRBV4-1 to TRBJ1-3; D is possibly TRBD1 (5 bases). Looked up from germline, CDR1 is MGHRA and CDR2 is YSYEKL. V was trimmed by 4 bases and J by 1 base, leaving 14 bases between them. The CDR3 consists of 16 residues. In DNA, the CDR3 is TGCGCCAGCAGCCCATCGGGGGACTCGTCTGGAAACACCATATATTTT. Residues: CASSPSGDSSGNTIYF.

The genes are TRBV28 and TRBJ1-6, with D tentatively TRBD1 (6 bases). Germline V CDR1 and CDR2: MDHEN, SYDVKM. CDR3 size: 16 residues. V shed 7 bases and J shed 0 bases, with 13 bases lying between them. The CDR3 region is CASISPGASYNSPLHF. Written as DNA, the CDR3 is TGTGCCAGCATATCACCGGGGGCCTCCTATAATTCACCCCTCCACTTT.

The V and J genes are TRBV5-8 and TRBJ1-1; D not certain. This CDR3 spans 13 amino acids. Germline assignment: CDR1 SGHTS and CDR2 YDEGEE. V was pared by 4 bases and J by 10 bases, with 17 bases between. CDR3 loop: CASSRIPKYGAFF. CDR3 sequence (DNA): TGTGCCAGCAGCCGGATCCCCAAATATGGAGCTTTCTTT.

The chain has TRBV7-3 and TRBJ2-3; 11 bases are shared with TRBD2. The ends lost 4 bases at V and 1 base at J; junction bases unmatched: 7. Germline loops: CDR1 SGHTA, CDR2 FQGTGA. The CDR3 length is 17 residues. The DNA of the CDR3 is TGTGCCAGCAGCTCCCAGACTAGCGGGGCAGGCACAGATACGCAGTATTTT. Amino acid sequence: CASSSQTSGAGTDTQYF.

The table lists this clonotype with a few counts. The chain employs TRBV28 and TRBJ1-1; D possibly corresponds to TRBD1 (6 bases). The CDR3 covers 15 residues. Germline V gene sequence: CDR1 MDHEN, CDR2 SYDVKM. Trimming removed 8 bases from V and 6 bases from J, with 22 bases in between. CDR3 sequence reads: CASVPNSGGRPEAFF. In DNA, the CDR3 is TGTGCCAGCGTACCTAATTCCGGGGGGCGGCCTGAAGCTTTCTTT.

V is TRBV10-3 and J is TRBJ2-5, with 13 bases that match TRBD2. V trimming: 4 bases; J trimming: 5 bases; junction bases outside the gene matches: 7. Germline CDR1 is ENHRY and CDR2 is SYGVKD. The CDR3 is made up of 16 amino acids. DNA for the CDR3: TGTGCCATCAGTGGGAGGACTAGCGGGAGTTTGGAGACCCAGTACTTC. This codes for CAISGRTSGSLETQYF.

The chain is built from TRBV29-1 and TRBJ1-1, with TRBD1 matching over 7 bases. Per germline, CDR1 SQVTM and CDR2 ANQGSEA. V shed 6 bases and J 6 bases; nucleotides not matched to a gene: 7. This CDR3 has 12 amino acids. The CDR3 nucleotides read TGCAGCGTAGCGGACAGGCCCCCTGAAGCTTTCTTT. It yields the protein CSVADRPPEAFF.

The V call is TRBV10-3, the J call TRBJ2-1, with TRBD1 identical over 7 bases. Germline loops: CDR1 ENHRY, CDR2 SYGVKD. V lost 10 bases and J lost 0; bases outside the gene matches: 6. The CDR3 sequence is 14 residues long. CDR3 sequence (DNA): TGTGCCACCAACCGGGACAGCTCCTACAATGAGCAGTTCTTC. It yields the protein CATNRDSSYNEQFF.

V and J are TRBV29-1 and TRBJ1-2; perhaps TRBD1 as D (5 bases). Germline V gene data show CDR1 as SQVTM and CDR2 as ANQGSEA. V dropped 1 base and J dropped 6 bases, with 18 bases sitting between them. CDR3 length: 15 amino acids. The CDR3 sequence: CSVEVFLQTVHGYTF. Written as DNA, the CDR3 is TGCAGCGTTGAAGTTTTCCTACAGACAGTTCATGGCTACACCTTC.

The rearrangement links TRBV6-6 to TRBJ1-4, with D unclear. Germline V lookup: CDR1 MNHNY, CDR2 SVGAGI (reference sequence). V was pared by 0 bases and J by 7 bases, with 18 bases between. The CDR3 consists of 17 residues. The CDR3 sequence is CASSYSTVAVNGEKLFF. The CDR3 DNA reads TGTGCCAGCAGTTACTCAACGGTCGCGGTTAACGGTGAAAAACTGTTTTTT.

This clonotype was seen more than once but under ten times. The chain links TRBV15 to TRBJ1-2; D unresolved. The V gene lost 2 bases and the J gene lost 8 bases, with 9 bases spanning the gap. The V gene's germline CDR1 is LNHNV and CDR2 YYDKDF (reference sequence). The CDR3 runs to 12 residues. CDR3: CATSRISAGYTF. Here the CDR3 DNA reads TGTGCCACCAGCAGAATATCAGCCGGCTACACCTTC. Looking up the rest from reference TRBV15 and TRBJ1-2 gives the full variable domain: DAMVIQNPRYQVTQFGKPVTLSCSQTLNHNVMYWYQQKSSQAPKLLFHYYDKDFNNEADTPDNFQSRRPNTSFCFLDIRSPGLGDTAMYLCATSRISAGYTFGSGTRLTVV.

The chain employs TRBV10-3 and TRBJ1-5, with D uncertain. This CDR3 has 14 residues. The germline gives CDR1 ENHRY, CDR2 SYGVKD. V dropped 2 bases and J dropped 6 bases, with 11 bases sitting between them. CDR3 protein: CAISEAENGQPQHF. The CDR3 coding sequence is TGTGCCATCAGTGAGGCGGAAAACGGTCAGCCCCAGCATTTT.

V usage is TRBV20-1 and J usage is TRBJ1-2; 9 bases are shared with TRBD1. From germline, CDR1 is DFQATT and CDR2 SNEGSKA (reference sequence). Trimming cost V 3 bases and J 4 bases; bases outside gene matches: 6. The CDR3 has 14 residues. CDR3 DNA: TGCAGTGCTAGGGGGACAGGGACGCTCTATGGCTACACCTTC. Translation gives CSARGTGTLYGYTF.

CDR3 region: CASKVMSGISGNTIYF. CDR3 coding DNA: TGTGCCAGCAAGGTAATGTCCGGAATCTCTGGAAACACCATATATTTT. This sequence joins TRBV12-3 or TRBV12-4 and TRBJ1-3, with D hard to call. V was cut by 7 bases and J by 0 bases, with 16 bases left in between. The CDR3 has 16 amino acids.

This clonotype was picked up a small number of times. The chain has TRBV7-9 and TRBJ1-6; D is possibly TRBD1 (5 bases). Trimming shortened V by 4 bases and J by 8 bases, and 24 bases separated the two germline ends. This CDR3 contains 18 residues. Germline CDR1 and CDR2: SEHNR and FQNEAQ (reference sequence). CDR3 sequence (DNA): TGTGCCAGCAGCTCCGGGACCTCGGGAGGGTATTATGATTCACCCCTCCACTTT. This codes for CASSSGTSGGYYDSPLHF.

In DNA form, the CDR3 reads TGTGCCAGCAGCTTAGTTCTGAGGCAGCCCCAGCATTTT. It yields the protein CASSLVLRQPQHF. The chain employs TRBV7-2 and TRBJ1-5; D not certain. Trimming shortened V by 1 base and J by 7 bases, and 8 bases separated the two germline ends. The V gene's germline CDR1 is SGHTA and CDR2 FQGNSA. The CDR3 consists of 13 residues.

The chain joins TRBV7-2 to TRBJ1-1; D unresolved. Trimming left V 4 bases short and J 4 bases short, with 10 bases between. CDR1 and CDR2 (germline): SGHTA, FQGNSA. The CDR3 has 13 amino acids. CDR3: CASSYLKGTEAFF. For the CDR3, the DNA is TGTGCCAGCAGCTATCTAAAAGGCACTGAAGCTTTCTTT.

This chain links TRBV24-1 with TRBJ2-3, with 9 bases that match TRBD2. The CDR3 extends over 15 amino acids. Germline CDR1 KGHDR, CDR2 SFDVKD. V gave up 7 bases and J gave up 3 bases; unmatched junction bases: 7. The CDR3 DNA sequence: TGTGCCACCAGCGGTAGCGGGAGCTGGACAGATACGCAGTATTTT. Translating gives CATSGSGSWTDTQYF.

The rearrangement uses TRBV5-1 and TRBJ1-1; a possible D gene is TRBD1 (5 bases). The CDR3 is made up of 12 amino acids. CDR1 is SGHRS, CDR2 YFSETQ, per germline. V was cut by 4 bases and J by 2 bases, with 6 bases left in between. CDR3 DNA: TGCGCCAGCAGCGGGGGAAACACTGAAGCTTTCTTT. Translating gives CASSGGNTEAFF. Full variable domain (remainder filled in from reference TRBV5-1 and TRBJ1-1): KAGVTQTPRYLIKTRGQQVTLSCSPISGHRSVSWYQQTPGQGLQFLFEYFSETQRNKGNFPGRFSGRQFSNSRSEMNVSTLELGDSALYLCASSGGNTEAFFGQGTRLTVV.

This clonotype was seen a handful of times. The chain carries TRBV25-1 and TRBJ1-2, with 10 bases that match TRBD1. The CDR3 length is 15 residues. Looked up from germline, CDR1 is MGHDK and CDR2 is SYGVNS. V lost 6 bases, J lost 6 bases, and 10 bases stayed unmatched. The CDR3 is CASRFNGDRGNGYTF. The CDR3 bases are TGTGCCAGCAGATTTAACGGGGACAGGGGCAATGGCTACACCTTC.

The rearrangement links TRBV12-3 or TRBV12-4 to TRBJ2-1; D ambiguous. The CDR3 has 12 residues. Trimming took 8 bases from V and 8 from J, leaving 13 bases between them. The CDR3 protein is CASGPNEHEQFF. CDR3 bases: TGTGCCAGCGGTCCAAATGAGCATGAGCAGTTCTTC.

The V gene is TRBV4-3, the J gene TRBJ1-6; 10 bases fit TRBD1. The V gene end was trimmed by 1 base and the J gene end by 9 bases; junction bases not matched to a gene: 0. CDR3 length equals 14 residues. CDR1 LGHNA and CDR2 YSLEER come from the germline V gene. In nucleotides, the CDR3 is TGCGCCAGCAGCCAAGGACAGGGGGCTTCACCCCTCCACTTT. Residues: CASSQGQGASPLHF.

The chain employs TRBV10-3 and TRBJ2-7, with TRBD2 identical over 9 bases. Germline lookup yields CDR1 ENHRY and CDR2 SYGVKD. The CDR3 spans 17 residues. The V gene end was trimmed by 3 bases and the J gene end by 2 bases; junction bases not matched to a gene: 11. CDR3 residues: CAISDEGYGTSTYEQYF. The CDR3 DNA reads as TGTGCCATCAGTGATGAGGGATACGGGACTAGCACCTACGAGCAGTACTTC.

The CDR3 sequence: CATSRVTREKLFF. The CDR3 DNA is TGTGCCACCAGCAGAGTAACGCGTGAAAAACTGTTTTTT. The V call is TRBV15, the J call TRBJ1-4; D is unclear. Germline-derived CDR1 and CDR2 are LNHNV and YYDKDF (reference sequence). CDR3 length equals 13 residues. The germline V and J ends were trimmed by 1 base and 7 bases, with 7 bases remaining between them. The full variable domain, with the rest looked up from reference TRBV15 and TRBJ1-4, is DAMVIQNPRYQVTQFGKPVTLSCSQTLNHNVMYWYQQKSSQAPKLLFHYYDKDFNNEADTPDNFQSRRPNTSFCFLDIRSPGLGDTAMYLCATSRVTREKLFFGSGTQLSVL.

CDR3 protein: CSARRGTAGNTIYF. Written as DNA, the CDR3 is TGCAGTGCTAGACGGGGAACAGCTGGAAACACCATATATTTT. The chain recombines TRBV20-1 with TRBJ1-3; D is ambiguous. In germline, CDR1 is DFQATT, CDR2 SNEGSKA (reference sequence). The V end was cut by 2 bases, the J end by 2 bases, with 10 bases between. The CDR3 has 14 amino acids.

V usage is TRBV2 and J usage is TRBJ2-1; D remains ambiguous. CDR1 and CDR2 from the germline V gene are SNHLY and FYNNEI. The CDR3 covers 12 residues. V dropped 6 bases and J dropped 4 bases, with 7 bases sitting between them. Here the CDR3 DNA reads TGTGCCAGCAGCAAGGGATACAATGAGCAGTTCTTC. Translated, it gives CASSKGYNEQFF. Complete variable domain (other parts from reference TRBV2 and TRBJ2-1): EPEVTQTPSHQVTQMGQEVILRCVPISNHLYFYWYRQILGQKVEFLVSFYNNEISEKSEIFDDQFSVERPDGSNFTLKIRSTKLEDSAMYFCASSKGYNEQFFGPGTRLTVL.

The table lists this clonotype with a few counts. The J gene is TRBJ1-2, the V gene TRBV7-2; D may be TRBD1 (5 bases). Germline lookup yields CDR1 SGHTA and CDR2 FQGNSA. V gave up 5 bases and J gave up 0 bases, with 13 bases separating them. The CDR3 has 15 amino acids. This CDR3 is CASSRGGRANYGYTF. In nucleotides, the CDR3 is TGTGCCAGCAGCCGGGGGGGAAGAGCTAACTATGGCTACACCTTC.

This chain uses TRBV2 with TRBJ2-1, with D uncertain. Germline values: CDR1 SNHLY, CDR2 FYNNEI. The CDR3 consists of 15 residues. Trimming shortened V by 3 bases and J by 2 bases, and 11 bases separated the two germline ends. In nucleotides, the CDR3 is TGTGCCAGCAGTGAGGATCCAGGTCCCTACAATGAGCAGTTCTTC. Translation gives CASSEDPGPYNEQFF.